This is a list of T cell receptor beta chains from one sample in a study of vaccination effects on CD4 cells after COVID-19. Their target antigens are unknown. The method was immunoSEQ multiplex PCR; TCRdb's version includes in-frame clones alone and lacks a portion of them. The sample contains 20,000 to 30,000 clones, 60% to 80% of which appear only once. The source material was CD4+ T cells from PBMCs cultured with HCoV-NL63 spike peptides, sampled after COVID-19 vaccination. The receptors come from a human donor who received a COVID-19 vaccine. The CDR3 runs from the conserved cysteine through the conserved F or W. D genes are given only for firm matches. Rows give clone size only sometimes, using once, few, many, or a class for an expanded clone.

clone_size: .
d_call: .
v_call: TRBV15
j_call: TRBJ2-1
cdr3_aa: CATSRRLVANEQFF
cdr3_nt: TGTGCCACCAGCCGTCGACTAGTAGCTAATGAGCAGTTCTTC

clone_size: .
d_call: TRBD2
v_call: TRBV27
j_call: TRBJ2-1
cdr3_aa: CASSPVAGTLYNEQFF
cdr3_nt: TGTGCCAGCAGTCCGGTAGCGGGAACCCTCTACAATGAGCAGTTCTTC

clone_size: .
d_call: .
v_call: TRBV10-3
j_call: TRBJ2-7
cdr3_aa: CAISDGGKGYEQYF
cdr3_nt: TGTGCCATCAGTGATGGGGGTAAGGGCTACGAGCAGTACTTC

clone_size: large
d_call: TRBD2
v_call: TRBV25-1
j_call: TRBJ2-2
cdr3_aa: CASSGGGRELFF
cdr3_nt: TGTGCCAGCAGTGGGGGAGGGCGGGAGCTGTTTTTT

clone_size: .
d_call: TRBD1
v_call: TRBV12-3/TRBV12-4
j_call: TRBJ2-7
cdr3_aa: CASKTDRAHEQYF
cdr3_nt: TGTGCCAGCAAGACCGACAGGGCCCACGAGCAGTACTTC

clone_size: .
d_call: .
v_call: TRBV5-1
j_call: TRBJ2-7
cdr3_aa: CASSPRTDSYEQYF
cdr3_nt: TGCGCCAGCAGCCCCAGGACTGACTCCTACGAGCAGTACTTC

clone_size: .
d_call: .
v_call: TRBV30
j_call: TRBJ2-3
cdr3_aa: CAWSLGGPGTQYF
cdr3_nt: TGTGCCTGGAGTCTCGGGGGTCCAGGTACGCAGTATTTT

clone_size: .
d_call: TRBD2
v_call: TRBV11-2
j_call: TRBJ2-2
cdr3_aa: CASSSPGGSGRVNTGELFF
cdr3_nt: TGTGCCAGCAGCTCCCCGGGTGGTAGCGGGAGGGTGAACACCGGGGAGCTGTTTTTT

clone_size: once
d_call: .
v_call: TRBV6-6
j_call: TRBJ2-1
cdr3_aa: CASERVGNNEQFF
cdr3_nt: TGTGCCAGCGAGCGGGTAGGGAACAATGAGCAGTTCTTC

clone_size: .
d_call: TRBD2
v_call: TRBV7-9
j_call: TRBJ2-1
cdr3_aa: CASSPGLAVNEQFF
cdr3_nt: TGTGCCAGCAGCCCCGGACTAGCGGTGAATGAGCAGTTCTTC

clone_size: once
d_call: .
v_call: TRBV20-1
j_call: TRBJ1-4
cdr3_aa: CSARQNEKLFF
cdr3_nt: TGCAGTGCTAGACAGAATGAAAAACTGTTTTTT

clone_size: .
d_call: .
v_call: TRBV4-2
j_call: TRBJ2-7
cdr3_aa: CASSQSGAKDYEQYF
cdr3_nt: TGTGCCAGCAGCCAATCGGGGGCCAAAGACTACGAGCAGTACTTC

clone_size: few
d_call: .
v_call: TRBV6-2/TRBV6-3
j_call: TRBJ1-6
cdr3_aa: CASSYSDRYSPLHF
cdr3_nt: TGTGCCAGCAGTTACTCTGACAGGTATTCACCCCTCCACTTT

clone_size: once
d_call: TRBD2
v_call: TRBV29-1
j_call: TRBJ2-3
cdr3_aa: CSVPGTSGRGGTDTQYF
cdr3_nt: TGCAGCGTTCCCGGGACTAGCGGGAGGGGGGGCACAGATACGCAGTATTTT

clone_size: .
d_call: TRBD2
v_call: TRBV4-2
j_call: TRBJ2-1
cdr3_aa: CASSPLAGGSYNEQFF
cdr3_nt: TGTGCCAGCAGCCCCTTAGCGGGGGGCTCCTACAATGAGCAGTTCTTC

clone_size: .
d_call: TRBD2
v_call: TRBV3-1/TRBV3-2
j_call: TRBJ2-1
cdr3_aa: CASSQDPSGYNEQFF
cdr3_nt: TGTGCCAGCAGCCAAGATCCTAGCGGGTACAATGAGCAGTTCTTC

clone_size: .
d_call: TRBD1
v_call: TRBV7-8
j_call: TRBJ2-7
cdr3_aa: CASSLTGTGTGEQYF
cdr3_nt: TGTGCCAGCAGCTTGACCGGGACAGGGACAGGAGAGCAGTACTTC

clone_size: .
d_call: .
v_call: TRBV2
j_call: TRBJ2-3
cdr3_aa: CATSLGTDTQYF
cdr3_nt: TGTGCCACCTCCCTGGGAACAGATACGCAGTATTTT

clone_size: .
d_call: .
v_call: TRBV16
j_call: TRBJ1-2
cdr3_aa: CASSHTDGNYGYTF
cdr3_nt: TGTGCCAGCAGCCATACCGACGGTAACTATGGCTACACCTTC

clone_size: .
d_call: TRBD1
v_call: TRBV4-1
j_call: TRBJ2-5
cdr3_aa: CASSHTGQGLQETQYF
cdr3_nt: TGCGCCAGCAGCCATACCGGACAGGGACTTCAAGAGACCCAGTACTTC

clone_size: .
d_call: TRBD1
v_call: TRBV6-4
j_call: TRBJ1-2
cdr3_aa: CASSSTGTGVYGYTF
cdr3_nt: TGTGCCAGCAGTTCAACCGGGACAGGGGTATATGGCTACACCTTC

clone_size: .
d_call: TRBD2
v_call: TRBV25-1
j_call: TRBJ2-2
cdr3_aa: CASSPLGLDDGELFF
cdr3_nt: TGTGCCAGCTCCCCCCTGGGACTAGATGATGGGGAGCTGTTTTTT

clone_size: .
d_call: .
v_call: TRBV13
j_call: TRBJ2-7
cdr3_aa: CASSSQGRASYEQYF
cdr3_nt: TGTGCCAGCAGCTCACAGGGTAGGGCCTCCTACGAGCAGTACTTC

clone_size: .
d_call: TRBD1
v_call: TRBV24-1
j_call: TRBJ2-4
cdr3_aa: CATSDTYSTGDVVVQYF
cdr3_nt: TGTGCCACCAGTGACACTTATTCGACAGGGGACGTGGTCGTTCAGTACTTC

clone_size: .
d_call: .
v_call: TRBV19
j_call: TRBJ1-4
cdr3_aa: CASSIIADEKLFF
cdr3_nt: TGTGCCAGTAGTATTATCGCGGATGAAAAACTGTTTTTT

clone_size: .
d_call: .
v_call: TRBV5-1
j_call: TRBJ2-2
cdr3_aa: CASRPSQGGGELFF
cdr3_nt: TGCGCCAGCCGCCCCTCACAGGGCGGCGGGGAGCTGTTTTTT

clone_size: few
d_call: TRBD1
v_call: TRBV5-8
j_call: TRBJ1-1
cdr3_aa: CASSPGQYRQETEAFF
cdr3_nt: TGTGCCAGCAGCCCGGGACAGTACCGCCAGGAGACTGAAGCTTTCTTT

clone_size: .
d_call: .
v_call: TRBV7-9
j_call: TRBJ1-1
cdr3_aa: CASSLPLVATEAFF
cdr3_nt: TGTGCCAGCAGCTTACCTCTTGTGGCCACTGAAGCTTTCTTT

clone_size: .
d_call: TRBD1
v_call: TRBV5-1
j_call: TRBJ2-2
cdr3_aa: CASSLEGAPSGELFF
cdr3_nt: TGCGCCAGCAGCTTGGAGGGGGCTCCTTCCGGGGAGCTGTTTTTT

clone_size: .
d_call: .
v_call: TRBV5-4
j_call: TRBJ2-1
cdr3_aa: CASTDRRLPSSYNEQFF
cdr3_nt: TGTGCCAGCACTGACCGACGACTCCCGAGCTCCTACAATGAGCAGTTCTTC

clone_size: .
d_call: .
v_call: TRBV18
j_call: TRBJ2-3
cdr3_aa: CASSPASTDTQYF
cdr3_nt: TGTGCCAGCTCACCCGCTAGCACAGATACGCAGTATTTT

clone_size: few
d_call: TRBD1
v_call: TRBV6-5
j_call: TRBJ1-2
cdr3_aa: CASSYSYDRGRIGYTF
cdr3_nt: TGTGCCAGCAGTTACTCATACGACAGGGGGCGCATTGGCTACACCTTC